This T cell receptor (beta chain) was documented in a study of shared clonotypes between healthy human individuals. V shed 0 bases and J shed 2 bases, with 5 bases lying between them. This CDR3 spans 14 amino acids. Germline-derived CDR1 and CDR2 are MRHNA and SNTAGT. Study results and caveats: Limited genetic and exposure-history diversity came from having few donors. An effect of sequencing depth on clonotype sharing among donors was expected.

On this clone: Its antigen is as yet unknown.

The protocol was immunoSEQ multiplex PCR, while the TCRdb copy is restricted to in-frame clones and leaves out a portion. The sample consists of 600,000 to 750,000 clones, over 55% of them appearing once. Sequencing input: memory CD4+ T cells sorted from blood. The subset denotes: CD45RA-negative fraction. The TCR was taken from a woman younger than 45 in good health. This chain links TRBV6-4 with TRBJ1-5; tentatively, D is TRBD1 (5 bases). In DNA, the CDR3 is TGTGCCAGCAGTGACTCAGGGGGCAATCAGCCCCAGCATTTT. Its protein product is CASSDSGGNQPQHF.